The 14 T cell receptor beta chains reported below all come from one sample, sequenced in a study of shared clonotypes between healthy human individuals. The protocol was immunoSEQ multiplex PCR, while the TCRdb copy is restricted to in-frame clones and leaves out a portion. The sample gives some 2,000,000 clones, approximately 96% of which show up once; roughly 0.13% is in the top ten. Sequencing was done on a sample of naive CD4+ T cells sorted from blood. Subset here: CD45RA+ positively selected. The receptor source for this set is a man aged 18 to 30 in good health.

In the case of this clone: Other nucleotide sequences from this sample produce the same CDR3. V gene TRBV2 combines with J gene TRBJ2-7; 7 positions match TRBD2. Germline V lookup: CDR1 SNHLY, CDR2 FYNNEI. V was clipped by 3 bases and J by 1 base; unmatched bases: 3. The CDR3 extends over 14 amino acids. CDR3 sequence: CASSDASGSYEQYF. CDR3 nucleotide sequence: TGTGCCAGCAGTGATGCTAGCGGTTCCTACGAGCAGTACTTC.

This chain uses TRBV19 with TRBJ1-2, with 7 bases aligning to TRBD1. The CDR3 is made up of 15 amino acids. The V and J ends lost 6 bases and 0 bases, in that order; junction bases with no gene match: 7. Germline CDR1 LNHDA, CDR2 SQIVND (reference sequence). The CDR3 loop reads CASSERDSTNYGYTF. CDR3 nucleotide sequence: TGTGCCAGTAGCGAGAGGGACAGCACTAACTATGGCTACACCTTC. The variable domain in full, with the rest retrieved from reference TRBV19 and TRBJ1-2, is DGGITQSPKYLFRKEGQNVTLSCEQNLNHDAMYWYRQDPGQGLRLIYYSQIVNDFQKGDIAEGYSVSREKKESFPLTVTSAQKNPTAFYLCASSERDSTNYGYTFGSGTRLTVV.

V is TRBV5-1 and J is TRBJ2-7; 7 nucleotides align to TRBD1. The CDR3 spans 15 residues. Germline CDR1 is SGHRS and CDR2 is YFSETQ. J was trimmed by 7 bases and V by 3 bases; bases with no gene match: 13. The CDR3 bases are TGCGCCAGCAGCTCCCGACAGGGAAGGTCTGGAGAGCAGTACTTC. Residues: CASSSRQGRSGEQYF.

The rearrangement links TRBV5-4 to TRBJ1-1; a weak D match, TRBD1 (5 bases). The germline V gene encodes CDR1 SGHNT and CDR2 YYREEE (reference sequence). Trimming took 4 bases from V and 4 from J, leaving 11 bases between them. The CDR3 length is 13 residues. CDR3 amino acids: CASSRGIATEAFF. The CDR3 nucleotides read TGTGCCAGCAGCCGGGGCATAGCCACTGAAGCTTTCTTT.

Notes on this clone: The sample contains more than one DNA sequence encoding this CDR3. This chain uses TRBV7-2 with TRBJ1-2, with unresolved D. CDR3 length equals 13 residues. Trimming shortened V by 2 bases and J by 4 bases, and 8 bases separated the two germline ends. The V gene's germline CDR1 is SGHTA and CDR2 FQGNSA. The CDR3 region is CASSLRTAYGYTF. The CDR3 DNA follows: TGTGCCAGCAGCTTACGGACCGCCTATGGCTACACCTTC.

This sequence joins TRBV11-2 and TRBJ1-1, with 9 bases lining up with TRBD1. V shed 5 bases and J 1 base; nucleotides not matched to a gene: 8. The CDR3 contains 16 residues. CDR1 SGHAT and CDR2 FQNNGV come from the germline V gene. The CDR3 region is CASSAPTGGGNTEAFF. CDR3 coding DNA: TGTGCCAGCAGCGCCCCGACAGGGGGAGGGAACACTGAAGCTTTCTTT.

The chain carries TRBV12-5 and TRBJ2-1, with 10 bases matching TRBD2. CDR1 and CDR2 (germline): LGHNT, FRNRAP. V dropped 2 bases and J dropped 5; count of bases not matched to a gene: 3. This CDR3 has 15 amino acids. The CDR3, as DNA: TGTGCTAGTGGTTTGCCTAGCGGGAGAAACAATGAGCAGTTCTTC. It is translated as CASGLPSGRNNEQFF.

The V and J genes are TRBV28 and TRBJ2-2, with 7 bases matching TRBD2. Germline CDR1 MDHEN, CDR2 SYDVKM. V was pared by 5 bases and J by 0 bases, with 6 bases of the junction left unmatched. The CDR3 has 16 residues. The CDR3 loop reads CASSPPAGTNTGELFF. The CDR3 nucleotides are TGTGCCAGCAGTCCGCCAGCGGGGACGAACACCGGGGAGCTGTTTTTT.

Concerning this clone itself: The same CDR3 can be traced to other DNA sequences in this sample. V and J are TRBV7-9 and TRBJ2-1; TRBD2 agrees at 12 bases. J lost 7 bases, V lost 4 bases, and 5 bases had no gene match. The CDR3 runs to 15 residues. In germline, CDR1 is SEHNR, CDR2 FQNEAQ (reference sequence). The CDR3 protein is CASSSLAGGRNEQFF. For the CDR3, the DNA is TGTGCCAGCAGCTCGCTAGCGGGGGGGCGGAATGAGCAGTTCTTC.

The J gene is TRBJ2-5, the V gene TRBV6-6, with 16 bases lining up with TRBD2. CDR1 is MNHNY, CDR2 SVGAGI, per germline (reference sequence). The CDR3 covers 16 residues. V trimming: 7 bases; J trimming: 4 bases; junction bases outside the gene matches: 6. In DNA form, the CDR3 reads TGTGCCAGCACCCCGGGGACTAGCGGGGGGGTAGAGACCCAGTACTTC. Protein sequence: CASTPGTSGGVETQYF.

This rearrangement joins TRBV28 to TRBJ2-2; 7 bases align to TRBD1. J lost 7 bases, V lost 6 bases, and 11 bases had no gene match. CDR3 size: 15 residues. Germline CDR1 reads MDHEN; CDR2 reads SYDVKM. The CDR3 region has the DNA TGTGCCAGCAGCTTTTCTGACAGGGTCAACGGGGAGCTGTTTTTT. Protein: CASSFSDRVNGELFF. Full variable domain (remainder filled in from reference TRBV28 and TRBJ2-2): DVKVTQSSRYLVKRTGEKVFLECVQDMDHENMFWYRQDPGLGLRLIYFSYDVKMKEKGDIPEGYSVSREKKERFSLILESASTNQTSMYLCASSFSDRVNGELFFGEGSRLTVL.

This clone showed up just once. The chain carries TRBV9 and TRBJ2-3, with TRBD1 matching over 9 bases. The germline V gene has CDR1 SGDLS and CDR2 YYNGEE. V dropped 3 bases and J dropped 4; count of bases not matched to a gene: 9. CDR3 length equals 16 residues. As DNA, the CDR3 is TGTGCCAGCAGCGCAACAGCCGGGACAGGGTCAGATACGCAGTATTTT. It encodes CASSATAGTGSDTQYF.

The chain recombines TRBV10-3 with TRBJ1-2, with D maybe TRBD1 (5 bases). The CDR3 contains 16 residues. The germline gives CDR1 ENHRY, CDR2 SYGVKD. The ends were cut back, 1 base at V and 5 bases at J, with 17 bases in the middle. CDR3 nucleotides: TGTGCCATCAGTGAGTTCCGGGACCAGCTGAGGTATGGCTACACCTTC. Protein sequence: CAISEFRDQLRYGYTF.

The chain uses TRBV30 and TRBJ2-2; 10 positions match TRBD1. The CDR3 extends over 16 amino acids. Looked up from germline, CDR1 is GTSNPN and CDR2 is SVGIG (reference sequence). The J segment lost 4 bases and the V segment lost 2 bases, leaving 7 bases of the junction unmatched. DNA of the CDR3: TGTGCCTGGAGTTTGGGACAGGGGCAGGTCACCGGGGAGCTGTTTTTT. Its protein product is CAWSLGQGQVTGELFF. The full variable domain, its missing parts supplied by reference TRBV30 and TRBJ2-2, is SQTIHQWPATLVQPVGSPLSLECTVEGTSNPNLYWYRQAAGRGLQLLFYSVGIGQISSEVPQNLSASRPQDRQFILSSKKLLLSDSGFYLCAWSLGQGQVTGELFFGEGSRLTVL.